This T cell receptor (beta chain) stems from a study of blood T cell repertoires in COVID-19. Turning to the study itself: Some COVID-19 samples were acute and others convalescent; all came from the United States, Italy and Spain. Sources were T cells, B-cell-depleted T cells, or PBMCs; the material itself was cDNA or gDNA.

Original analysis: The assay estimated nucleated cells by amplifying reference gene primers. This table comes from immunoSEQ multiplex PCR, and its TCRdb copy is limited to in-frame clones, with some not included. V and J calls and clone size are given by that table; D and trimming were obtained from the DNA. The sample consists of under 200,000 clones, around three quarters of them appearing once. Germline CDR1 and CDR2: SGHRS and YFSETQ. The V end was cut by 3 bases, the J end by 2 bases, with 18 bases between. CDR3 length equals 16 residues. The sequence came from a man aged 70 or older with active or convalescent COVID-19. This chain joins TRBV5-1 and TRBJ2-7, with a possible D match to TRBD2 (6 bases). Source material: peripheral blood. CDR3: CASSSGPSGSTYEQYF. The CDR3 DNA is TGCGCCAGCAGCTCGGGTCCCAGCGGGTCAACCTACGAGCAGTACTTC.